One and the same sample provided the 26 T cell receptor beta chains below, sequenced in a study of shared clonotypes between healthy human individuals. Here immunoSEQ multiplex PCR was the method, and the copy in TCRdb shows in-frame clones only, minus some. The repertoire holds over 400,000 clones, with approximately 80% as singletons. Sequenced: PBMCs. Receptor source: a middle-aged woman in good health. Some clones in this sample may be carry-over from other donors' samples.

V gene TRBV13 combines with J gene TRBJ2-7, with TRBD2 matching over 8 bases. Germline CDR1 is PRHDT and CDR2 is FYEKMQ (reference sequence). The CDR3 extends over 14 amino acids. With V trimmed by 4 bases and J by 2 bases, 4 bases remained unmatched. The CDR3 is CASSYGRAAYEQYF. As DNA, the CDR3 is TGTGCCAGCAGCTACGGGAGGGCCGCCTACGAGCAGTACTTC.

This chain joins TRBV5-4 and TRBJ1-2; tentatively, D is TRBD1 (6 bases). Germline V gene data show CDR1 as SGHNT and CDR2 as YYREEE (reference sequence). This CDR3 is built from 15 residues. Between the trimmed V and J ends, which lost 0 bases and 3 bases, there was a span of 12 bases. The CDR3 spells CASSLGGLGDYGYTF. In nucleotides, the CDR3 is TGTGCCAGCAGCTTGGGGGGGCTAGGAGACTATGGCTACACCTTC.

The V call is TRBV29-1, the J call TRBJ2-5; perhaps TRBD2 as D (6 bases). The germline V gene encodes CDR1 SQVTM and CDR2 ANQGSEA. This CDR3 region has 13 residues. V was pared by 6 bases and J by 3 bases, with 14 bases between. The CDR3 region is CSVRHSGEETQYF. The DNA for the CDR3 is TGCAGCGTCAGACATAGCGGAGAAGAGACCCAGTACTTC.

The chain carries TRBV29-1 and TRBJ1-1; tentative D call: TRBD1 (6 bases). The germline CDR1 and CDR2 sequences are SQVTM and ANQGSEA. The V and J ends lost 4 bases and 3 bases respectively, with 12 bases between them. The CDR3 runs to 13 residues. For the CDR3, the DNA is TGCAGCGTTGCAGGGGCGATGTACACTGAAGCTTTCTTT. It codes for CSVAGAMYTEAFF.

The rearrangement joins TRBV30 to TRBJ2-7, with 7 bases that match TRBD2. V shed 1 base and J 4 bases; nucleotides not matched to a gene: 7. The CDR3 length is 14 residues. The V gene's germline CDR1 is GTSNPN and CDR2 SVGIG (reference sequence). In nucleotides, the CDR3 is TGTGCCTGGAGTGGGGGCGGGAGCATTTACGAGCAGTACTTC. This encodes CAWSGGGSIYEQYF.

In nucleotides, the CDR3 is TGTGCCAGCAGCCCCGGACAGGCCTACAATGAGCAGTTCTTC. Protein product: CASSPGQAYNEQFF. The J gene is TRBJ2-1, the V gene TRBV7-2, with TRBD1 identical over 7 bases. Losses at the gene ends were 5 bases for V and 2 bases for J; bases not matched to a gene: 3. Germline V gene data show CDR1 as SGHTA and CDR2 as FQGNSA. The CDR3 is 14 residues long.

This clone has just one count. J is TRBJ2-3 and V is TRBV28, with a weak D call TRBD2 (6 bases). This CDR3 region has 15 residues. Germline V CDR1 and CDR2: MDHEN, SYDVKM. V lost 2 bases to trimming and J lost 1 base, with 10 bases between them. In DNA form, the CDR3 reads TGTGCCAGCAGTTTAGTGACGGGAGGCACAGATACGCAGTATTTT. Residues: CASSLVTGGTDTQYF.

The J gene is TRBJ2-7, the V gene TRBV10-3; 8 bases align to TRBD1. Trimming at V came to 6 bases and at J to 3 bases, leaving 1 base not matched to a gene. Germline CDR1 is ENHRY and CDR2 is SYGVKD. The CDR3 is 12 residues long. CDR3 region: CAIRDRDYEQYF. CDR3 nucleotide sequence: TGTGCCATCAGGGACAGGGACTACGAGCAGTACTTC.

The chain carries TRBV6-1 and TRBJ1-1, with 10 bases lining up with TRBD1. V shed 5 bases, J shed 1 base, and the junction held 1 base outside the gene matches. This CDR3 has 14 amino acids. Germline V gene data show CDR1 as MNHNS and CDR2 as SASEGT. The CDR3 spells CASSRDRGNTEAFF. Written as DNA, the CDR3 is TGTGCCAGCAGTCGGGACAGGGGGAACACTGAAGCTTTCTTT.

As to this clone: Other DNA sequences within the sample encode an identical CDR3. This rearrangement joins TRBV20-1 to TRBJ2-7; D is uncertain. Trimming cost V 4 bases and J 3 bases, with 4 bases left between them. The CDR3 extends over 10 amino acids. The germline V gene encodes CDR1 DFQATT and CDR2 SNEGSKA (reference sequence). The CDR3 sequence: CSATDYEQYF. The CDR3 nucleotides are TGCAGTGCTACAGACTACGAGCAGTACTTC.

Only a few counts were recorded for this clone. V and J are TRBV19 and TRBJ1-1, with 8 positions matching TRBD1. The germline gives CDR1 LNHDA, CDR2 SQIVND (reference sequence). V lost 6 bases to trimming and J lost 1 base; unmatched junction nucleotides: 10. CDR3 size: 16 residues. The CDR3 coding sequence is TGTGCCAGTAGCCGTCGATCCGGGACAGGGAACACTGAAGCTTTCTTT. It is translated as CASSRRSGTGNTEAFF.

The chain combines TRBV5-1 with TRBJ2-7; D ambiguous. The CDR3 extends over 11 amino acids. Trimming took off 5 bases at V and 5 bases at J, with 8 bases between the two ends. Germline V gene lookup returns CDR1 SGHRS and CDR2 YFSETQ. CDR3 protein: CASRFLDEQYF. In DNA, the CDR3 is TGCGCCAGCAGGTTTCTCGACGAGCAGTACTTC.

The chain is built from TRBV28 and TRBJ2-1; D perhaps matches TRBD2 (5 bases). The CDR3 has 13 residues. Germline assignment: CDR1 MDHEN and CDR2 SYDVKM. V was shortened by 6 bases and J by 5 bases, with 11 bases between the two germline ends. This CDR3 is CASRPTGNNEQFF. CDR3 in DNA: TGTGCCAGCAGACCCACGGGAAACAATGAGCAGTTCTTC.

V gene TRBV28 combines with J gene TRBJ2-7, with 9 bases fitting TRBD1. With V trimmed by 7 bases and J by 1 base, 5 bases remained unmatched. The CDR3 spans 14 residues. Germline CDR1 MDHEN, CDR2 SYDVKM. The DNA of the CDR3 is TGTGCCAGCAAAGGACAGGGGAGTTCCTACGAGCAGTACTTC. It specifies CASKGQGSSYEQYF.

DNA of the CDR3: TGTGCCGGGCATGAGTGGTCTGGGGCCAACGTCCTGACTTTC. It yields the protein CAGHEWSGANVLTF. The rearrangement joins TRBV27 to TRBJ2-6; D is ambiguous. The germline gives CDR1 MNHEY, CDR2 SMNVEV (reference sequence). The CDR3 spans 14 residues. Trimming shortened V by 11 bases and J by 1 base, and 12 bases separated the two germline ends.

This CDR3 reads CASSFRGEAEQFF. As DNA, the CDR3 is TGTGCCAGCAGCTTTCGGGGGGAAGCCGAGCAGTTCTTC. The rearrangement joins TRBV7-3 to TRBJ2-1; TRBD2 aligns across 7 bases. Germline V CDR1 and CDR2: SGHTA, FQGTGA. J was trimmed by 10 bases and V by 3 bases; bases with no gene match: 6. The CDR3 length is 13 residues.

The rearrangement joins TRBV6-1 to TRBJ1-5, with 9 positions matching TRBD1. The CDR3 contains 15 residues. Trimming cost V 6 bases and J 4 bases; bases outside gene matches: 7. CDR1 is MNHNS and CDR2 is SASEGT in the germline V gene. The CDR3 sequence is CASRGDRVGNQPQHF. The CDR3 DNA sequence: TGTGCCAGCAGGGGGGACAGGGTGGGAAATCAGCCCCAGCATTTT.

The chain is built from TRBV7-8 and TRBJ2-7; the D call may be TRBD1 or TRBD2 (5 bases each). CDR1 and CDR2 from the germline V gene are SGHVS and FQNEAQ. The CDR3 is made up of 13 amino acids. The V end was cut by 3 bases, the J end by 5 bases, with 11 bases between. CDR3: CASSLGRGNEQYF. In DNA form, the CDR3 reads TGTGCCAGCAGCTTGGGCCGGGGCAACGAGCAGTACTTC.

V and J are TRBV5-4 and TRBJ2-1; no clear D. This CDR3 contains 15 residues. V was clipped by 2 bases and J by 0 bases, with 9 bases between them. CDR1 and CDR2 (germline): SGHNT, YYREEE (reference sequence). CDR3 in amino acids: CASSFLQSSYNEQFF. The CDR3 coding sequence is TGTGCCAGCAGCTTCCTCCAAAGCTCCTACAATGAGCAGTTCTTC.

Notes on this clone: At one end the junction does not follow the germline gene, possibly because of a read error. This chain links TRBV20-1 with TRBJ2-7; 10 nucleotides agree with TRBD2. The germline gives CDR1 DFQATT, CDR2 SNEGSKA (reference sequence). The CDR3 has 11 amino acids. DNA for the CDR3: TGCAGTGCTAACGGGCTAGCGGGAGTGCACTTC. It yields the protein CSANGLAGVHF.

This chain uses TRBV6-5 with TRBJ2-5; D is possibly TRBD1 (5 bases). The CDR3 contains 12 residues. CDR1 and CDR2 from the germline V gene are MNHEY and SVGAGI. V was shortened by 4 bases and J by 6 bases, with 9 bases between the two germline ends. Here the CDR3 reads CASSFDRKTQYF. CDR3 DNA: TGTGCCAGCAGTTTCGACAGAAAGACCCAGTACTTC.

CDR3 nucleotides: TGTGCCAGCAGTTTATTGCCCGAATTTGGGGGTGAAGCTTTCTTT. It yields the protein CASSLLPEFGGEAFF. The chain carries TRBV27 and TRBJ1-1; tentative D call: TRBD1 (5 bases). Germline-derived CDR1 and CDR2 are MNHEY and SMNVEV (reference sequence). V lost 1 base to trimming and J lost 7 bases, with 16 bases between them. This CDR3 has 15 residues.

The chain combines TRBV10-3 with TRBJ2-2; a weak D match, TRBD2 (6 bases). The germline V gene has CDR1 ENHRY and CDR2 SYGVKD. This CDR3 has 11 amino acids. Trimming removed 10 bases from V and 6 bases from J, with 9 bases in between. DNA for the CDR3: TGTGCCACCGGGAGTTCCGGGGAGCTGTTTTTT. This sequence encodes CATGSSGELFF.

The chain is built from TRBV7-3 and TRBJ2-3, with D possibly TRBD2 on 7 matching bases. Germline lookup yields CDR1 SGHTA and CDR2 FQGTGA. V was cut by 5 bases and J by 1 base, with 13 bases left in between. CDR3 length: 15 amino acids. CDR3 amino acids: CASSLTGGRTDTQYF. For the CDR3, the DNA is TGTGCCAGCAGCCTCACGGGGGGCCGCACAGATACGCAGTATTTT.

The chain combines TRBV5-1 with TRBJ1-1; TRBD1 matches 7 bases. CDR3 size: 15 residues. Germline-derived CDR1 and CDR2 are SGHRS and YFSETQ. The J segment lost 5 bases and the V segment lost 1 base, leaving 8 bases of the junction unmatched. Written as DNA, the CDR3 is TGCGCCAGCAGCTTGAACCGACAGGGAGGGACTGAAGCTTTCTTT. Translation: CASSLNRQGGTEAFF.

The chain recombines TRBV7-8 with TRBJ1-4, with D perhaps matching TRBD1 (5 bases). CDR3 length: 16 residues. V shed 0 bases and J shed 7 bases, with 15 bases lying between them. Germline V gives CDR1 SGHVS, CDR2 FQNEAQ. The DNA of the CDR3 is TGTGCCAGCAGCTTAGCGGGGGAGGCTGATGGTGAAAAACTGTTTTTT. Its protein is CASSLAGEADGEKLFF. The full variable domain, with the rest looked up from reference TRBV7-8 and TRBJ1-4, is GAGVSQSPRYKVAKRGQDVALRCDPISGHVSLFWYQQALGQGPEFLTYFQNEAQLDKSGLPSDRFFAERPEGSVSTLKIQRTQQEDSAVYLCASSLAGEADGEKLFFGSGTQLSVL.